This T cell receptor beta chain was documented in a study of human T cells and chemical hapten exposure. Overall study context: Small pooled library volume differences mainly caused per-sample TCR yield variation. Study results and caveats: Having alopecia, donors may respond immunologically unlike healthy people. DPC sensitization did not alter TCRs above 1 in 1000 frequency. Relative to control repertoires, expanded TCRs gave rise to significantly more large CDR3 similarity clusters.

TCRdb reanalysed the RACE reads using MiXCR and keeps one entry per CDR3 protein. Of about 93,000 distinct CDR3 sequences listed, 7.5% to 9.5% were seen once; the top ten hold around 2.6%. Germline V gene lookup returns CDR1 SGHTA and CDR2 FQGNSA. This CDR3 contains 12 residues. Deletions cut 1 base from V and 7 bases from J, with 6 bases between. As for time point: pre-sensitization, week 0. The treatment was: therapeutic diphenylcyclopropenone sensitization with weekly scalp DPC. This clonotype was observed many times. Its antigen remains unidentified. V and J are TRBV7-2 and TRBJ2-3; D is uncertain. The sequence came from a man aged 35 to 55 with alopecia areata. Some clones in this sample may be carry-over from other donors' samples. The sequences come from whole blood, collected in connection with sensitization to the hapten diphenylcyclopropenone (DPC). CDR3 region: CASSLDLYTQYF. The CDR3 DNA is TGTGCCAGCAGCTTAGATTTATATACGCAGTATTTT.